The rows below give T cell receptor beta chains drawn from one sample of a study of breast tumors, draining lymph nodes, adjacent tissues. One entry per CDR3 protein results from TCRdb running MiXCR on the multiplex PCR reads. Among about 52,000 distinct CDR3 sequences, under 55% were seen once, and the ten largest hold roughly a tenth. Sequenced material: breast tumor tissue. These receptors originate from a female donor with breast cancer. Some clones in this sample may be carry-over from other donors' samples. Each CDR3 is given with its conserved first and last residue. The D gene is left open where the match is weak. Some rows have no size entry. The others give once, few or many, or a class for an expanded clone.

TRBJ1-4 TRBD1 many TRBV11-3 17 CASSLDFSDRGHGKLFF TGTGCCAGCAGCTTAGACTTTTCCGACAGGGGGCACGGAAAACTGTTTTTT
TRBJ2-7 TRBD1 . TRBV12-3/TRBV12-4 16 CASRRRSGTGTYEQYF TGTGCCAGCCGTCGACGGTCTGGGACAGGCACCTACGAGCAGTACTTC
TRBJ1-4 . many TRBV20-1 14 CSATLREGDEKLFF TGCAGTGCTACTCTAAGGGAAGGGGATGAAAAACTGTTTTTT
TRBJ2-2 . many TRBV7-2 15 CASSLMGANTGELFF TGTGCCAGCAGCTTGATGGGGGCGAACACCGGGGAGCTGTTTTTT
TRBJ2-7 . many TRBV6-1 14 CASSLGQGKYEQYF TGTGCCAGCAGCCTGGGTCAGGGTAAGTACGAGCAGTACTTC
TRBJ2-3 TRBD2 . TRBV29-1 15 CSSDGTSGRSDTQYF TGCAGCAGTGACGGGACTAGCGGGAGGTCGGATACGCAGTATTTT
TRBJ2-1 TRBD2 many TRBV6-6 13 CASSYSSGSEQFF TGTGCCAGCAGTTACTCTAGCGGGAGTGAGCAGTTCTTC
TRBJ1-1 . many TRBV2 14 CASSSSTGNTEAFF TGTGCCAGCAGCTCCTCGACAGGGAACACTGAAGCTTTCTTT
TRBJ2-7 TRBD2 . TRBV10-2 15 CASSESGTRPYEQYF TGCGCCAGCAGTGAGAGCGGGACTAGACCCTACGAGCAGTACTTC
TRBJ2-7 TRBD2 . TRBV7-9 16 CASSLGPRLAGGSQYF TGTGCCAGCAGCTTAGGGCCGAGACTAGCGGGAGGGTCACAGTACTTC
TRBJ1-5 . . TRBV29-1 13 CSVSQASNQPQHF TGCAGCGTTAGCCAGGCGAGCAATCAGCCCCAGCATTTT
TRBJ1-1 TRBD1 . TRBV10-3 14 CAISEYQGDTEAFF TGTGCCATCAGTGAGTATCAGGGGGACACTGAAGCTTTCTTT
TRBJ2-7 TRBD1 . TRBV20-1 14 CSARPSQGEYEQYF TGCAGTGCTAGGCCCTCCCAGGGGGAGTACGAGCAGTACTTC
TRBJ2-5 . . TRBV7-3 18 CASSLTGTAGEYQETQYF TGTGCCAGCAGCTTAACAGGGACTGCCGGGGAGTACCAAGAGACCCAGTACTTC
TRBJ2-7 TRBD2 many TRBV7-2 15 CASSLASGSGYEQYF TGTGCCAGCAGCTTAGCCAGCGGGAGTGGGTACGAGCAGTACTTC
TRBJ2-7 . many TRBV7-2 13 CASSLQRNYEQYF TGTGCCAGCAGCTTACAACGGAACTACGAGCAGTACTTC
TRBJ2-7 . medium-sized TRBV20-1 12 CSARDGSYEQYF TGCAGTGCTCGGGACGGCTCCTACGAGCAGTACTTC
TRBJ2-5 . . TRBV15 14 CATSRGENQETQYF TGTGCCACCAGCAGAGGGGAAAACCAAGAGACCCAGTACTTC
TRBJ2-7 . many TRBV24-1 14 CATSRSPAAPTQYF TGTGCCACCTCCAGGTCCCCCGCCGCCCCGACGCAGTACTTC
TRBJ1-1 . . TRBV10-1 11 CASSGRTEAFF TGCGCCAGCAGTGGGAGGACTGAAGCTTTCTTT
TRBJ2-7 TRBD2 . TRBV10-2 13 CASSPGRAYEQYF TGCGCCAGCAGCCCTGGGAGGGCCTACGAGCAGTACTTC
TRBJ2-2 . . TRBV9 16 CASSVVSGRGAGELFF TGTGCCAGCAGCGTAGTAAGTGGGAGAGGGGCCGGGGAGCTGTTTTTT
TRBJ1-4 . . TRBV6-6 11 CASTLNEKLFF TGTGCCAGCACTCTTAATGAAAAACTGTTTTTT
TRBJ2-3 . medium-sized TRBV5-6 15 CASSVGASSTDTQYF TGTGCCAGCAGCGTGGGTGCGTCGAGCACAGATACGCAGTATTTT
TRBJ2-3 TRBD2 . TRBV7-2 14 CASSLQGGTDTQYF TGTGCCAGCAGCTTACAGGGAGGGACGGATACGCAGTATTTT
TRBJ1-3 . many TRBV20-1 16 CSARDRRRFSGNTIYF TGCAGTGCTAGAGACAGGAGACGATTCTCTGGAAACACCATATATTTT
TRBJ2-3 TRBD2 . TRBV11-2 17 CASSLDAAGGRTDTQYF TGTGCCAGCAGCTTAGATGCAGCGGGAGGGCGGACAGATACGCAGTATTTT
TRBJ2-2 . many TRBV7-8 12 CASQDYLGELFF TGTGCCAGCCAGGATTACCTCGGGGAGCTGTTTTTT
TRBJ1-2 . . TRBV4-3 21 CASSQDPLLSSRASGSYGYTF TGCGCCAGCAGTCAAGACCCTCTTCTATCTTCTAGGGCTAGCGGAAGCTATGGCTACACCTTC
TRBJ1-4 . . TRBV20-1 13 CSARALTNEKLFF TGCAGTGCTAGGGCCTTAACTAATGAAAAACTGTTTTTT
TRBJ1-6 . medium-sized TRBV5-1 14 CASSLAGFNSPLHF TGCGCCAGCAGCTTGGCGGGGTTTAATTCACCCCTCCACTTT
TRBJ1-5 . many TRBV27 15 CASSSTTGGSGPQHF TGTGCCAGCAGTTCCACGACGGGCGGATCTGGGCCCCAGCATTTT
TRBJ2-4 TRBD1 . TRBV7-9 17 CASSRFTGTGVANIQYF TGTGCCAGCAGCAGATTCACCGGGACAGGGGTGGCAAACATTCAGTACTTC